Listed below are T cell receptor beta chains from one sample, sequenced in a study of blood T cell repertoires in COVID-19. Repertoires were generated with immunoSEQ multiplex PCR, while TCRdb's copy carries only in-frame clones and drops some. The sample includes tens of thousands of clones, around 86% seen only once; the top ten take around 40%. The specimen was peripheral blood. The receptors come from a man of 80 years or more with acute or convalescent COVID-19. Each CDR3 is given without its conserved first and last residue. The order of the fields is V gene, J gene, CDR3 length, CDR3 protein.

TRBV2	TRBJ1-1	10	ASGGLIIEAF
TRBV5-4	TRBJ1-2	13	ASSLEGARNYGYT
TRBV6-5	TRBJ2-7	13	ATVDRGRRPYEQY
TRBV9	TRBJ2-3	14	ASSAQTSGSVDTQY
TRBV12-3/TRBV12-4	TRBJ1-4	11	ASSRDRNEKLF
TRBV6-5	TRBJ1-1	11	ASSYGTDTEAF
TRBV5-1	TRBJ2-2	16	ASSLGLAGGSSTGELF
TRBV5-1	TRBJ2-1	11	ASSQQGQNEQF
TRBV30	TRBJ1-3	11	AWGGHPANTIY
TRBV19	TRBJ2-2	14	ASSIYPRTDTGELF
TRBV7-3	TRBJ2-1	16	ASSLDGTRSPSYNEQF
TRBV15	TRBJ1-5	13	ATSRVQGFNQPQH
TRBV19	TRBJ2-1	14	ASSEGLAGGYNEQF
TRBV18	TRBJ2-7	12	ASSPGTPSNEQY
TRBV11-2	TRBJ2-1	13	ASSLEGAYYNEQF
TRBV4-2	TRBJ2-1	13	ASSHTTSEDHEQF
TRBV27	TRBJ2-1	13	ASSPSGRVINEQF
TRBV25-1	TRBJ1-2	12	ASAGTGPNYGYT
TRBV19	TRBJ2-3	11	ASSPTDTDTQY
TRBV5-1	TRBJ2-7	12	ASSPTGGGYEQY
TRBV11-2	TRBJ1-1	11	ASSLERATEAF
TRBV7-9	TRBJ2-6	16	ASSLGDRLQAGANVLT
TRBV7-2	TRBJ2-7	15	ASSFKQHRGGSYEQY
TRBV7-2	TRBJ2-7	13	ASSLGTTGSYEQY
TRBV29-1	TRBJ2-2	9	SVAGTGELF
TRBV2	TRBJ1-1	16	ASSDLGQGIGMNTEAF